The sequence of this TCR beta chain was determined in a study of CD8+CD57+ T cells in acquired aplastic anemia. This clonotype showed up many times. Between the trimmed V and J ends, which lost 5 bases and 5 bases, there was a span of 16 bases. Germline CDR1 and CDR2: MDHEN and SYDVKM. This CDR3 comprises 14 residues. Researchers used genomic DNA as the template to profile TCR beta VDJ and CDR3. From the reads, TCRdb called clonotypes with MiXCR, one entry per CDR3 protein. The sample has about 40,000 distinct CDR3 sequences, approximately 63% seen once; the top ten hold 59%. All patients picked for sequencing had shown, by flow cytometry, an expansion of CD8+CD57+ cells.

This receptor was obtained from a human donor with aplastic anemia. The chain carries TRBV28 and TRBJ2-7; D perhaps matches TRBD1 (5 bases). Material: sorted CD4+, CD8+, or CD8+CD57+ T cells (not recorded which) from PBMCs. The CDR3 protein is CASSLQVRSDEQYF. CDR3 in DNA: TGTGCCAGCAGTCTACAGGTGAGGTCTGACGAGCAGTACTTC. Full variable domain (missing parts from reference TRBV28 and TRBJ2-7): DVKVTQSSRYLVKRTGEKVFLECVQDMDHENMFWYRQDPGLGLRLIYFSYDVKMKEKGDIPEGYSVSREKKERFSLILESASTNQTSMYLCASSLQVRSDEQYFGPGTRLTVT.